One sample yielded the 31 T cell receptor beta chains listed below, sequenced in a study of human T cells and chemical hapten exposure. The time point denotes: patch test 3, about 24 weeks after DPC sensitization. Treatment denoted: therapeutic diphenylcyclopropenone sensitization with weekly scalp DPC. TCRdb ran MiXCR on the RACE reads and lists one entry per CDR3 protein. The sample has roughly 69,000 distinct CDR3 sequences, roughly 11% seen once. Source: whole blood, taken in connection with sensitization to the hapten diphenylcyclopropenone (DPC). These receptors came from a woman aged 25-40 years with alopecia areata. Some clones in this sample may be carry-over from other donors' samples.

The chain uses TRBV5-4 and TRBJ1-3, with 7 positions matching TRBD1. Germline CDR1 reads SGHNT; CDR2 reads YYREEE (reference sequence). Unmatched junction bases numbered 9, after V lost 7 bases and J lost 8 bases. This CDR3 is 13 amino acids long. In DNA form, the CDR3 reads TGTGCCAGCGGGACAGTGAACTCGGACACCATATATTTT. It translates to CASGTVNSDTIYF.

At least ten counts were recorded for this clonotype. This chain uses TRBV7-9 with TRBJ2-3, with 10 nucleotides matching TRBD2. This CDR3 spans 17 amino acids. The germline V gene has CDR1 SEHNR and CDR2 FQNEAQ (reference sequence). Unmatched junction bases numbered 12, after V lost 8 bases and J lost 1 base. CDR3: CASRLAGDEAGTDTQYF. The CDR3 DNA follows: TGTGCCAGCCGGCTAGCGGGAGATGAAGCGGGCACAGATACGCAGTATTTT.

This clonotype was observed at least ten times. V is TRBV6-2 or TRBV6-3 and J is TRBJ1-5, with TRBD1 matching over 7 bases. CDR3 length: 15 residues. From germline, CDR1 is MNHEY and CDR2 SVGEGT. Losses at the gene ends were 3 bases for V and 3 bases for J; bases not matched to a gene: 5. The CDR3 spells CASSYWTGPNQPQHF. CDR3 sequence (DNA): TGTGCCAGCAGTTATTGGACAGGCCCCAATCAGCCCCAGCATTTT.

Only a few counts were recorded for this clonotype. The chain combines TRBV7-8 with TRBJ2-3; 10 bases align to TRBD1. The CDR3 totals 17 residues. The germline V gene encodes CDR1 SGHVS and CDR2 FQNEAQ. The J segment lost 3 bases and the V segment lost 6 bases, leaving 12 bases of the junction unmatched. The CDR3 nucleotides read TGTGCCAGCAGTCAAAGACAGGGGGCTAGAGGAACAGATACGCAGTATTTT. This sequence encodes CASSQRQGARGTDTQYF.

This clonotype was counted only a few times. J is TRBJ2-1 and V is TRBV29-1; D is perhaps TRBD1 (6 bases). This CDR3 is built from 12 residues. CDR1 and CDR2 from the germline V gene are SQVTM and ANQGSEA. CDR3 bases: TGCGGAGCAGACAGGTCCTACAATGAGCAGTTCTTC. As protein: CGADRSYNEQFF.

This chain uses TRBV28 with TRBJ2-5; 12 bases align to TRBD2. The germline gives CDR1 MDHEN, CDR2 SYDVKM. The CDR3 has 17 amino acids. V lost 5 bases to trimming and J lost 1 base; unmatched junction nucleotides: 8. CDR3 nucleotide sequence: TGTGCCAGCAGTACACAACGACTAGCGGGGGCCCAAGAGACCCAGTACTTC. This encodes CASSTQRLAGAQETQYF.

In regard to this clonotype: This clone may be a read error of a much larger clone one base away. The rearrangement joins TRBV19 to TRBJ1-5, with a tentative D call TRBD1 (5 bases). This CDR3 region has 15 residues. Germline-derived CDR1 and CDR2 are LNHDA and SQIVND (reference sequence). CDR3 DNA sequence: TGTGCCAGTAGTATACTGGGGGGGAGCAATCAGTCCCAGCATTTT. Translation gives CASSILGGSNQSQHF.

This clonotype has a count of ten or more. The chain couples TRBV6-2 or TRBV6-3 to TRBJ2-2; D unresolved. This CDR3 is built from 12 residues. The germline V gene encodes CDR1 MNHEY and CDR2 SVGEGT. V lost 6 bases and J lost 7, with 9 bases in between. Here the CDR3 reads CASSSAGGELFF. The CDR3, as DNA: TGTGCCAGCAGCTCCGCCGGCGGGGAGCTGTTTTTT.

This clonotype was seen repeatedly, ten times or more. The junction departs from germline at one end; a sequencing error may be responsible. V gene TRBV28 combines with J gene TRBJ2-1; either TRBD1 or TRBD2 may supply D (6 bases each). This CDR3 is 13 amino acids long. Germline-derived CDR1 and CDR2 are MDHEN and SYDVKM. The CDR3 region is CASALGWGALLVF. DNA for the CDR3: TGTGCCAGCGCCCTGGGTTGGGGGGCGCTCTTGGTCTTC. Using reference TRBV28 and TRBJ2-1 for the parts outside the CDR3, the full variable domain is DVKVTQSSRYLVKRTGEKVFLECVQDMDHENMFWYRQDPGLGLRLIYFSYDVKMKEKGDIPEGYSVSREKKERFSLILESASTNQTSMYLCASALGWGALLVFGPGTRLTVL.

This clonotype occurred many times. CDR3 sequence reads: CASSLAGAAEWETQYF. The CDR3 DNA reads TGTGCCAGCAGCTTAGCTGGGGCAGCGGAGTGGGAGACCCAGTACTTC. The chain has TRBV7-2 and TRBJ2-5, with D tentatively TRBD1 or TRBD2 (5 bases each). The germline V gene encodes CDR1 SGHTA and CDR2 FQGNSA. V was shortened by 0 bases and J by 5 bases, with 16 bases between the two germline ends. CDR3 length: 16 residues.

This clonotype was detected a few times. For the CDR3, the DNA is TGTGCCAGCAGCTTAGGCAGGAAGGCGCAGTATTTT. Its translation is CASSLGRKAQYF. V usage is TRBV13 and J usage is TRBJ2-3, with D unclear. This CDR3 is built from 12 residues. V dropped 0 bases and J dropped 10 bases, with 8 bases sitting between them. Germline CDR1 and CDR2: PRHDT and FYEKMQ (reference sequence).

The sample holds many counts of this clonotype. The chain combines TRBV6-1 with TRBJ1-1, with D possibly TRBD1 on 6 matching bases. Germline CDR1 MNHNS, CDR2 SASEGT. CDR3 length: 16 residues. Trimming pared 0 bases from V and 0 bases from J, leaving 11 bases between. The CDR3 loop reads CASSEAQGGMNTEAFF. DNA for the CDR3: TGTGCCAGCAGTGAAGCACAGGGCGGCATGAACACTGAAGCTTTCTTT.

This chain links TRBV7-2 with TRBJ2-1; TRBD1 matches 7 bases. Germline V CDR1 and CDR2: SGHTA, FQGNSA. The CDR3 consists of 19 residues. Unmatched junction bases numbered 15, after V lost 4 bases and J lost 0 bases. CDR3 amino acids: CASSSSPIDRDPSYNEQFF. CDR3 coding DNA: TGTGCCAGCAGCTCCTCCCCTATCGACAGGGACCCCTCCTACAATGAGCAGTTCTTC.

The gene calls are TRBV28 and TRBJ1-1; maybe TRBD1 (6 bases). The V gene's germline CDR1 is MDHEN and CDR2 SYDVKM. V shed 3 bases and J shed 6 bases, with 14 bases lying between them. CDR3 size: 14 residues. For the CDR3, the DNA is TGTGCCAGCAGTTTCTCGGGACATCAATCTGAAGCTTTCTTT. It codes for CASSFSGHQSEAFF.

This clonotype appeared many times. CDR3 DNA: TGTGCCAGCAGCTCCACCGACAGGGGAGAGCAGTTCTTC. This codes for CASSSTDRGEQFF. The chain is built from TRBV7-2 and TRBJ2-1; 8 bases are shared with TRBD1. This CDR3 comprises 13 residues. Germline V gene lookup returns CDR1 SGHTA and CDR2 FQGNSA. Trimming at V came to 4 bases and at J to 10 bases, leaving 6 bases not matched to a gene.

In its sample, this clonotype was seen many times. The rearrangement joins TRBV7-2 to TRBJ2-1; the D is unclear. From germline, CDR1 is SGHTA and CDR2 FQGNSA. V lost 6 bases and J lost 0, with 12 bases in between. The CDR3 has 15 residues. The CDR3: CASRPDPSSYNEQFF. The DNA of the CDR3 is TGTGCCAGCAGACCAGACCCGAGCTCCTACAATGAGCAGTTCTTC. The full variable domain, in which reference TRBV7-2 and TRBJ2-1 provide the parts outside the CDR3, is GAGVSQSPSNKVTEKGKDVELRCDPISGHTALYWYRQSLGQGLEFLIYFQGNSAPDKSGLPSDRFSAERTGGSVSTLTIQRTQQEDSAVYLCASRPDPSSYNEQFFGPGTRLTVL.

This clonotype was seen a few times. The V and J genes are TRBV7-8 and TRBJ1-1; tentatively, D is TRBD1 (6 bases). V shed 6 bases and J shed 1 base, with 15 bases lying between them. The CDR3 covers 15 residues. Germline V gives CDR1 SGHVS, CDR2 FQNEAQ. For the CDR3, the DNA is TGTGCCAGCAGGAGACAACAGGGATCGAACACTGAAGCTTTCTTT. Translated, it gives CASRRQQGSNTEAFF.

This rearrangement joins TRBV7-2 to TRBJ1-5; no definite D call. Germline V gene sequence: CDR1 SGHTA, CDR2 FQGNSA. This CDR3 region has 15 residues. Trimming pared 4 bases from V and 3 bases from J, leaving 13 bases between. The CDR3 DNA reads as TGTGCCAGCAGCTCCGGGCCCCTCGCCAATCAGCCCCAGCATTTT. It translates to CASSSGPLANQPQHF. Filled out from reference TRBV7-2 and TRBJ1-5, the complete variable domain reads GAGVSQSPSNKVTEKGKDVELRCDPISGHTALYWYRQSLGQGLEFLIYFQGNSAPDKSGLPSDRFSAERTGGSVSTLTIQRTQQEDSAVYLCASSSGPLANQPQHFGDGTRLSIL.

This clonotype has a count of ten or more. The V call is TRBV20-1, the J call TRBJ2-6; 8 bases align to TRBD2. The CDR3 is made up of 17 amino acids. Per germline, CDR1 DFQATT and CDR2 SNEGSKA (reference sequence). V lost 1 base, J lost 4 bases, and 9 bases stayed unmatched. The CDR3 sequence is CSARAGGPPSGANVLTF. DNA of the CDR3: TGCAGTGCTAGAGCGGGAGGGCCCCCTTCCGGGGCCAACGTCCTGACTTTC.

The table lists this clonotype with a few counts. The J gene is TRBJ1-1, the V gene TRBV29-1, with 9 nucleotides matching TRBD1. V lost 4 bases and J lost 1; bases outside the gene matches: 1. Germline CDR1 reads SQVTM; CDR2 reads ANQGSEA. CDR3 size: 13 residues. CDR3 DNA sequence: TGCAGCGTTGGACAGGGGGAGAACACTGAAGCTTTCTTT. Protein sequence: CSVGQGENTEAFF.

This clonotype was seen repeatedly, ten times or more. The V call is TRBV5-4, the J call TRBJ1-2, with 7 bases aligning to TRBD1. CDR3 length: 15 amino acids. With V trimmed by 2 bases and J by 5 bases, 9 bases remained unmatched. Germline CDR1 SGHNT, CDR2 YYREEE (reference sequence). The CDR3 sequence: CASSFRQGDPYGYTF. The CDR3 bases are TGTGCCAGCAGCTTCAGACAGGGTGATCCTTATGGCTACACCTTC.

This clonotype was seen more than once but under ten times. The chain combines TRBV4-1 with TRBJ2-7; 11 bases are shared with TRBD2. J gave up 2 bases and V 2 bases, and 11 bases lay outside the gene matches. CDR1 and CDR2 from the germline V gene are MGHRA and YSYEKL. The CDR3 is 18 residues long. CDR3 DNA: TGCGCCAGCAGCCAAAGGCTAGCGGGGGGTAATCTCGCCTACGAGCAGTACTTC. As protein: CASSQRLAGGNLAYEQYF.

This clonotype was counted a few times. V is TRBV7-8 and J is TRBJ2-1; 8 bases fit TRBD2. The V and J ends lost 3 bases and 9 bases, in that order; junction bases with no gene match: 7. Germline assignment: CDR1 SGHVS and CDR2 FQNEAQ. The CDR3 covers 14 residues. CDR3 sequence reads: CASSLLRGAVEQFF. The CDR3 bases are TGTGCCAGCAGCTTGTTGCGGGGGGCTGTTGAGCAGTTCTTC.

This chain joins TRBV3-1 and TRBJ1-6; 9 bases are shared with TRBD1. This CDR3 is built from 16 residues. Germline CDR1 is LGHDT and CDR2 is YNNKEL (reference sequence). V was pared by 2 bases and J by 8 bases, with 7 bases of the junction left unmatched. The CDR3 DNA reads as TGTGCCAGCAGCCAAATAGGGACAGGGAGTCATTCACCCCTCCACTTT. It encodes CASSQIGTGSHSPLHF.

The chain is built from TRBV7-9 and TRBJ2-3; 8 bases align to TRBD2. The CDR3 has 16 residues. J gave up 0 bases and V 4 bases, and 6 bases lay outside the gene matches. CDR1 and CDR2 (germline): SEHNR, FQNEAQ (reference sequence). CDR3 in DNA: TGTGCCAGCAGCTGGGGGACTAGGGCTAGCACAGATACGCAGTATTTT. Amino acid sequence: CASSWGTRASTDTQYF.

The rearrangement uses TRBV20-1 and TRBJ2-4, with a tentative D call TRBD1 (6 bases). V shed 1 base and J shed 3 bases, with 13 bases lying between them. In germline, CDR1 is DFQATT, CDR2 SNEGSKA (reference sequence). The CDR3 totals 15 residues. CDR3 coding DNA: TGCAGTGCTAGAGCCCCGACAGGAATCAAAAACATTCAGTACTTC. Translation: CSARAPTGIKNIQYF.

This clonotype turned up a few times. The chain links TRBV9 to TRBJ2-1; TRBD2 matches at 7 bases. The CDR3 runs 15 residues. CDR1 SGDLS and CDR2 YYNGEE come from the germline V gene. The junction had 8 bases not matched to a gene; V was cut back by 4 bases and J by 4 bases. The CDR3 sequence is CASSPQPGGYNEQFF. CDR3 in DNA: TGTGCCAGCAGCCCCCAGCCGGGAGGTTACAATGAGCAGTTCTTC.

This clonotype has a count of ten or more. The chain joins TRBV7-2 to TRBJ1-2; D not certain. The CDR3 consists of 17 residues. V lost 2 bases to trimming and J lost 4 bases, with 20 bases between them. Germline CDR1 reads SGHTA; CDR2 reads FQGNSA. The DNA for the CDR3 is TGTGCCAGCAGCTTACAAACGGCAGGCCCAAGGCTCTATGGCTACACCTTC. The encoded protein is CASSLQTAGPRLYGYTF.

This chain joins TRBV29-1 and TRBJ2-1; the match to TRBD1 covers 9 bases. This CDR3 is 15 amino acids long. CDR1 SQVTM and CDR2 ANQGSEA come from the germline V gene. V lost 6 bases, J lost 6 bases, and 12 bases stayed unmatched. CDR3: CSVLLQGAGGNEQFF. The CDR3 bases are TGCAGCGTCTTATTACAGGGGGCGGGCGGCAATGAGCAGTTCTTC.

There are a few counts of this clonotype. This chain links TRBV10-3 with TRBJ2-1; 9 positions agree with TRBD1. The CDR3 sequence is 15 residues long. Germline loops: CDR1 ENHRY, CDR2 SYGVKD. J lost 2 bases, V lost 6 bases, and 5 bases had no gene match. The CDR3 DNA sequence: TGTGCCATCAGCGCCGGGACAGGGACCTACAATGAGCAGTTCTTC. Encoded protein: CAISAGTGTYNEQFF.

This clonotype occurred many times. CDR3 DNA sequence: TGCAGCGGCGGGACAGGGAGGCACGAGCAGTACTTC. Residues: CSGGTGRHEQYF. The chain employs TRBV29-1 and TRBJ2-7; 9 bases are shared with TRBD1. This CDR3 spans 12 amino acids. Germline CDR1 reads SQVTM; CDR2 reads ANQGSEA. The J segment lost 5 bases and the V segment lost 7 bases, leaving 6 bases of the junction unmatched.